These T cell receptor beta chains were read from a single sample in a study of T-cell reconstitution after alpha-beta-depleted transplantation in children. MiXCR, applied by TCRdb to the PCR reads, yields one record per CDR3 protein. The sample has hundreds of thousands of distinct CDR3 sequences; about 11% are singletons. This material consisted of PBMCs from the stem cell graft donor, taken from the stem cell graft. The source is a human donor who donated a stem cell graft to a child with acute lymphoblastic leukemia. The CDR3 runs from the conserved cysteine through the conserved F or W. Fields, in order: V gene, J gene, D gene, CDR3 protein. A D gene is named only where the DNA matches it firmly.

v_gene: TRBV5-1; j_gene: TRBJ1-2; d_gene: NA; CDR3aa: CASSHGGADYGYTF
v_gene: TRBV3-1; j_gene: TRBJ2-1; d_gene: TRBD2; CDR3aa: CTISHPARGVSSSYNEQFF
v_gene: TRBV25-1; j_gene: TRBJ1-2; d_gene: NA; CDR3aa: CASSDRESYGYTF
v_gene: TRBV9; j_gene: TRBJ2-7; d_gene: NA; CDR3aa: CASSASWRSYEQYF
v_gene: TRBV10-3; j_gene: TRBJ2-4; d_gene: NA; CDR3aa: CAISEPENIQYF
v_gene: TRBV27; j_gene: TRBJ2-7; d_gene: NA; CDR3aa: CASRKKPGAAVGEQYF
v_gene: TRBV5-1; j_gene: TRBJ1-1; d_gene: NA; CDR3aa: CASSLDSGNTEAFF
v_gene: TRBV7-9; j_gene: TRBJ2-5; d_gene: TRBD2; CDR3aa: CASSPGGAETQYF
v_gene: TRBV6-1; j_gene: TRBJ1-4; d_gene: TRBD1; CDR3aa: CASLPSWTGAGEKLFF
v_gene: TRBV6-6; j_gene: TRBJ2-3; d_gene: NA; CDR3aa: CASSYFGTDTQYF
v_gene: TRBV29-1; j_gene: TRBJ2-5; d_gene: TRBD2; CDR3aa: CSVEDYSGGQETQYF